Each of the 28 T cell receptor beta chains below was sequenced from the same sample in a study of regulatory T cells in long-lasting Graves disease. TCR beta libraries were built with iRepertoire HTBI primers and Arm-PCR of CDR3 regions. TCRdb used MiXCR to reprocess the multiplex PCR reads, holding one entry per CDR3 protein. Of about 540,000 distinct CDR3 sequences in the sample, 13% were seen once. Specified time point: newly diagnosed GD, antithyroid drugs for less than 3 months. After RNA was extracted from PBMCs, the TCR library was made from it. The same sample was also used in a study of T cells in Graves' hyperthyroidism and ophthalmopathy.

The material was peripheral blood mononuclear cells (PBMCs), obtained at new diagnosis, from a patient treated with antithyroid drugs. The receptors originated from a man aged 25-40 years with Graves disease.

The chain couples TRBV19 to TRBJ1-3; 7 positions agree with TRBD1. The CDR3 is made up of 17 amino acids. The V gene end was trimmed by 4 bases and the J gene end by 0 bases; junction bases not matched to a gene: 9. Germline V gene lookup returns CDR1 LNHDA and CDR2 SQIVND (reference sequence). The CDR3 loop is CASSTRQQGTSGNTIYF. The CDR3 nucleotides are TGTGCCAGTAGTACCCGCCAACAGGGGACCTCTGGAAACACCATATATTTT.

The chain recombines TRBV29-1 with TRBJ1-4; D not resolved. CDR1 SQVTM and CDR2 ANQGSEA come from the germline V gene. The ends were cut back, 0 bases at V and 8 bases at J, with 10 bases in the middle. The CDR3 contains 13 residues. For the CDR3, the DNA is TGCAGCGTTGAAGAAGCAGGAGGCGAAAAACTGTTTTTT. Its protein product is CSVEEAGGEKLFF.

This clonotype has a handful of counts. This sequence joins TRBV19 and TRBJ2-6; D is unclear. V lost 8 bases and J lost 1, with 12 bases in between. The CDR3 is made up of 15 amino acids. In germline, CDR1 is LNHDA, CDR2 SQIVND (reference sequence). CDR3 loop: CASGPQASGANVLTF. The CDR3 coding sequence is TGTGCCAGTGGCCCGCAGGCTTCTGGGGCCAACGTCCTGACTTTC.

This clonotype was observed many times. The gene calls are TRBV10-1 and TRBJ2-6, with D perhaps TRBD2 (6 bases). The germline V gene has CDR1 WNHNN and CDR2 SYGVQD (reference sequence). The V end was cut by 4 bases, the J end by 2 bases, with 12 bases between. CDR3 length: 16 residues. Here the CDR3 reads CASSVGGEAGANVLTF. CDR3 bases: TGCGCCAGCAGTGTGGGGGGAGAAGCTGGGGCCAACGTCCTGACTTTC.

This clonotype has a count of ten or more. The chain couples TRBV28 to TRBJ1-2; 7 nucleotides agree with TRBD1. The CDR3 runs to 15 residues. Germline CDR1 is MDHEN and CDR2 is SYDVKM. Trimming at V came to 4 bases and at J to 3 bases, leaving 8 bases not matched to a gene. The CDR3 protein is CASSSHGTDDYGYTF. CDR3 coding DNA: TGTGCCAGCAGTTCTCACGGGACAGACGACTATGGCTACACCTTC.

Comments on this clonotype: This probably arose from a read error, given a far larger clone one base away. The limits of the CDR3 on the DNA are not certain, so only TCRdb's listed CDR3 is given. The rearrangement uses TRBV28 and TRBJ2-1. The CDR3 totals 15 residues, both ends included. The germline CDR1 and CDR2 sequences are MDHEN and SYDVKM. The CDR3: CASSFGVGSYNEQLF.

This clonotype was counted between two and nine times. The V gene is TRBV9, the J gene TRBJ2-7; 8 positions agree with TRBD1. Germline-derived CDR1 and CDR2 are SGDLS and YYNGEE. With V trimmed by 4 bases and J by 4 bases, 10 bases remained unmatched. The CDR3 is 15 residues long. The CDR3: CASSPQVQGGYEQYF. As DNA, the CDR3 is TGTGCCAGCAGCCCACAAGTACAGGGGGGATACGAGCAGTACTTC. The variable domain in full, completed from reference TRBV9 and TRBJ2-7, reads DSGVTQTPKHLITATGQRVTLRCSPRSGDLSVYWYQQSLDQGLQFLIQYYNGEERAKGNILERFSAQQFPDLHSELNLSSLELGDSALYFCASSPQVQGGYEQYFGPGTRLTVT.

This chain joins TRBV6-1 and TRBJ1-4, with 8 bases identical to TRBD1. Germline CDR1 is MNHNS and CDR2 is SASEGT. The CDR3 runs to 17 residues. Trimming at V came to 5 bases and at J to 7 bases, leaving 15 bases not matched to a gene. The CDR3 protein is CASSMYTPGQVGEKLFF. The CDR3 region has the DNA TGTGCCAGCAGTATGTACACACCGGGACAGGTTGGTGAAAAACTGTTTTTT.

This clonotype was observed many times. V and J are TRBV28 and TRBJ2-7; no clear D. V lost 7 bases and J lost 4, with 14 bases in between. The CDR3 runs to 13 residues. The germline CDR1 and CDR2 sequences are MDHEN and SYDVKM. CDR3 sequence: CASKFAGPYEQYF. The CDR3 region has the DNA TGTGCCAGCAAGTTTGCAGGACCGTACGAGCAGTACTTC.

This clonotype was observed many times. The rearrangement joins TRBV11-2 to TRBJ2-7, with D possibly TRBD2 on 7 matching bases. This CDR3 is built from 14 residues. The germline V and J ends were trimmed by 3 bases and 7 bases, with 16 bases remaining between them. CDR1 and CDR2 (germline): SGHAT, FQNNGV. CDR3 sequence (DNA): TGTGCCAGCAGCTTGGATCGGGGGGCCCAGGAGCAGTACTTC. Protein sequence: CASSLDRGAQEQYF.

This clonotype was counted at least ten times. The rearrangement uses TRBV5-1 and TRBJ1-6, with D perhaps TRBD1 (5 bases). The CDR3 length is 14 residues. From germline, CDR1 is SGHRS and CDR2 YFSETQ. V was cut by 1 base and J by 7 bases, with 9 bases left in between. For the CDR3, the DNA is TGCGCCAGCAGCTTGCCAGGGAAGAATTCACCCCTCCACTTT. It translates to CASSLPGKNSPLHF.

This clonotype was found many times. This chain joins TRBV7-9 and TRBJ2-1; 8 bases map to TRBD2. CDR1 and CDR2 from the germline V gene are SEHNR and FQNEAQ (reference sequence). J gave up 2 bases and V 5 bases, and 5 bases lay outside the gene matches. This CDR3 contains 15 residues. CDR3 bases: TGTGCCAGCAGCCGAGCGGGAGTCACCTACAATGAGCAGTTCTTC. Protein product: CASSRAGVTYNEQFF.

In this sample, this clonotype turned up many times. The chain carries TRBV29-1 and TRBJ2-5; TRBD2 is a possible D gene (6 bases). This CDR3 has 13 residues. Trimming removed 6 bases at V and 4 bases at J, with 15 bases between. CDR1 and CDR2 (germline): SQVTM, ANQGSEA. CDR3 sequence reads: CSVRREPGETQYF. DNA of the CDR3: TGCAGCGTCAGACGGGAGCCAGGAGAGACCCAGTACTTC.

This clonotype was observed at least ten times. V is TRBV6-5 and J is TRBJ1-5, with unresolved D. CDR3 length equals 15 residues. V lost 0 bases and J 3 bases, leaving 9 bases between the germline ends. Germline V gene lookup returns CDR1 MNHEY and CDR2 SVGAGI. The CDR3 DNA reads TGTGCCAGCAGTTACTCTTGGCGGGTCAATCAGCCCCAGCATTTT. It yields the protein CASSYSWRVNQPQHF.

This clonotype was observed many times. This chain joins TRBV27 and TRBJ1-5; D gene uncertain. V gave up 6 bases and J gave up 9 bases, with 12 bases separating them. CDR1 and CDR2 from the germline V gene are MNHEY and SMNVEV (reference sequence). This CDR3 comprises 12 residues. The CDR3 sequence: CASSFLAGPQHF. The CDR3 coding sequence is TGTGCCAGCAGCTTTTTGGCCGGGCCCCAGCATTTT.

The V call is TRBV2, the J call TRBJ2-2, with 10 positions matching TRBD2. The trim removed 4 bases at V and 6 bases at J, leaving 11 bases unmatched. This CDR3 has 17 residues. Germline V gene sequence: CDR1 SNHLY, CDR2 FYNNEI. DNA of the CDR3: TGTGCCAGCAGTGGCCCGGGGCTAGCGGGAGTAGCCGGGGAGCTGTTTTTT. As protein: CASSGPGLAGVAGELFF.

The table lists this clonotype with many counts. The genes are TRBV7-8 and TRBJ2-2, with 10 bases matching TRBD1. This CDR3 spans 17 amino acids. Trimming took 5 bases from V and 0 from J; bases not matched to a gene: 6. Per germline, CDR1 SGHVS and CDR2 FQNEAQ. DNA of the CDR3: TGTGCCAGCAGCAAGGGACAGGGGATCGCGAACACCGGGGAGCTGTTTTTT. It is translated as CASSKGQGIANTGELFF. The full variable domain, with the rest looked up from reference TRBV7-8 and TRBJ2-2, is GAGVSQSPRYKVAKRGQDVALRCDPISGHVSLFWYQQALGQGPEFLTYFQNEAQLDKSGLPSDRFFAERPEGSVSTLKIQRTQQEDSAVYLCASSKGQGIANTGELFFGEGSRLTVL.

This clonotype was counted a single time. The chain uses TRBV7-9 and TRBJ2-2; 9 bases map to TRBD2. CDR1 is SEHNR, CDR2 FQNEAQ, per germline (reference sequence). The V segment lost 5 bases and the J segment 6 bases; nucleotides outside the gene matches: 10. CDR3 length equals 16 residues. CDR3 in amino acids: CASSPGLARRSGELFF. In nucleotides, the CDR3 is TGTGCCAGCAGCCCTGGACTAGCGAGAAGGTCCGGGGAGCTGTTTTTT.

This clonotype has only a few counts. The gene calls are TRBV27 and TRBJ2-6; weak D call: TRBD2 (6 bases). This CDR3 has 14 residues. Germline CDR1 MNHEY, CDR2 SMNVEV (reference sequence). Trimming cost V 6 bases and J 4 bases, with 10 bases left between them. CDR3 loop: CASSGDLGANVLTF. DNA for the CDR3: TGTGCCAGCAGCGGGGACTTAGGGGCCAACGTCCTGACTTTC.

The table lists this clonotype with many counts. The rearrangement links TRBV9 to TRBJ2-5; D gene unclear. This CDR3 comprises 15 residues. Germline V gene data show CDR1 as SGDLS and CDR2 as YYNGEE. Deletions cut 0 bases from V and 1 base from J, with 10 bases between. DNA for the CDR3: TGTGCCAGCAGCGTAGCCCTGGACGCCCAAGAGACCCAGTACTTC. Protein sequence: CASSVALDAQETQYF.

This clonotype was picked up many times. The chain combines TRBV27 with TRBJ2-3, with a possible D match to TRBD2 (6 bases). Germline CDR1 reads MNHEY; CDR2 reads SMNVEV (reference sequence). The CDR3 spans 12 residues. V dropped 3 bases and J dropped 11 bases, with 12 bases sitting between them. The CDR3 coding sequence is TGTGCCAGCAGTTTTGGGGGGATTAGGCAGTATTTT. Protein product: CASSFGGIRQYF.

The gene calls are TRBV5-1 and TRBJ2-5; perhaps TRBD1 as D (5 bases). The CDR3 length is 14 residues. Germline assignment: CDR1 SGHRS and CDR2 YFSETQ. V was shortened by 4 bases and J by 3 bases, with 13 bases between the two germline ends. The CDR3 DNA is TGCGCCAGCAGCCCCCCGACAGTGGAAGAGACCCAGTACTTC. Translation: CASSPPTVEETQYF.

This clonotype appeared many times. V is TRBV27 and J is TRBJ2-5; 11 positions agree with TRBD1. Germline V gene sequence: CDR1 MNHEY, CDR2 SMNVEV (reference sequence). V shed 7 bases, J shed 4 bases, and the junction held 8 bases outside the gene matches. CDR3 length: 15 residues. The DNA of the CDR3 is TGTGCCAGCAACCGTGGGACAGGGGGTGGAGAGACCCAGTACTTC. Protein product: CASNRGTGGGETQYF.

This clonotype came up once. Being one base from a much bigger clone, this may be a read error. The V call is TRBV5-6, the J call TRBJ2-4; 7 nucleotides align to TRBD1. The CDR3 sequence is 13 residues long. Germline CDR1 and CDR2: SGHDT and YYEEEE. This chain's CDR3 is CTSTLRGPNIQYF. The DNA for the CDR3 is TGTACCAGCACCCTAAGGGGGCCCAACATTCAGTACTTC.

This clonotype was seen only a few times. The chain couples TRBV5-1 to TRBJ2-5; possible D gene TRBD2, 6 bases. The germline gives CDR1 SGHRS, CDR2 YFSETQ. The CDR3 length is 13 residues. V was pared by 8 bases and J by 2 bases, with 13 bases between. The CDR3 reads CASRGLEQETQYF. For the CDR3, the DNA is TGCGCCAGTCGGGGACTCGAGCAAGAGACCCAGTACTTC.

This clonotype was found many times. This chain uses TRBV2 with TRBJ1-5; the D gene is possibly TRBD1 (5 bases). Trimming removed 6 bases from V and 4 bases from J, with 16 bases in between. The V gene's germline CDR1 is SNHLY and CDR2 FYNNEI. The CDR3 spans 15 residues. The CDR3 bases are TGTGCCAGCAGCCCCGCCCTAGGGGCGAATCAGCCCCAGCATTTT. It translates to CASSPALGANQPQHF.

The chain uses TRBV11-2 and TRBJ2-1; 10 bases match TRBD2. Trimming at V came to 3 bases and at J to 7 bases, leaving 6 bases not matched to a gene. Germline CDR1 reads SGHAT; CDR2 reads FQNNGV. There are 15 residues in the CDR3. CDR3 residues: CASSLMSSGGNEQFF. The CDR3 nucleotides read TGTGCCAGCAGCTTGATGTCTAGCGGGGGAAATGAGCAGTTCTTC. Together with reference TRBV11-2 and TRBJ2-1, the CDR3 gives the full variable domain: EAGVAQSPRYKIIEKRQSVAFWCNPISGHATLYWYQQILGQGPKLLIQFQNNGVVDDSQLPKDRFSAERLKGVDSTLKIQPAKLEDSAVYLCASSLMSSGGNEQFFGPGTRLTVL.

The chain employs TRBV20-1 and TRBJ2-1; TRBD2 agrees at 11 bases. V was pared by 1 base and J by 9 bases, with 5 bases of the junction left unmatched. From germline, CDR1 is DFQATT and CDR2 SNEGSKA (reference sequence). CDR3 length equals 14 residues. The CDR3 DNA follows: TGCAGTGCTAGAGTAGCGGGAGGGCCGGTTGAGCAGTTCTTC. Protein product: CSARVAGGPVEQFF.